Below are 21 T cell receptor beta chains sequenced from a single sample in a study of blood T cell repertoires in COVID-19 (dated by TCRdb to 2020 to 2021). Libraries were built with the immunoSEQ multiplex PCR assay. TCRdb provides this immuneACCESS table in a form limited to in-frame rearrangements. Some clones are lacking; in checked studies, under half of them reflect an unresolved V gene, and why the rest are absent is not known. Counted in this sample were approximately 170,000 clones; roughly four fifths of them appeared once. Of the sample, under 10% falls within the top ten clones. The sequenced sample was peripheral blood. Receptors were obtained from a woman between 70 and 85 years old with COVID-19, enrolled during active disease.

This chain connects TRBV5-8 to TRBJ1-1; TRBD1 matches at 8 bases. Trimming took 5 bases from V and 4 from J; bases not matched to a gene: 13. Germline values: CDR1 SGHTS, CDR2 YDEGEE. There are 16 residues in the CDR3. In nucleotides, the CDR3 is TGTGCCAGCAGTTCACCCGGACAGGGCCTGTCCACTGAAGCTTTCTTT. Translated, it gives CASSSPGQGLSTEAFF.

The chain carries TRBV27 and TRBJ1-2; perhaps TRBD1 as D (6 bases). The CDR3 spans 15 residues. Trimming took off 6 bases at V and 11 bases at J, with 25 bases between the two ends. The germline CDR1 and CDR2 sequences are MNHEY and SMNVEV (reference sequence). This chain's CDR3 is CASRRNRAPEAWYTF. CDR3 sequence (DNA): TGTGCCAGCAGACGGAACAGGGCTCCTGAGGCCTGGTACACCTTC.

This rearrangement joins TRBV11-2 to TRBJ2-1; 11 nucleotides agree with TRBD2. This CDR3 contains 17 residues. The germline V gene encodes CDR1 SGHAT and CDR2 FQNNGV. After removal of 1 base from V and 7 bases from J, the junction contained 9 bases not matched to a gene. The CDR3 reads CASSLGGTSGARNEQFF. The CDR3 DNA sequence: TGTGCCAGCAGCTTAGGTGGGACTAGCGGAGCCAGGAATGAGCAGTTCTTC.

This chain uses TRBV5-4 with TRBJ2-2; the D gene is possibly TRBD1 (6 bases). The germline V and J ends were trimmed by 4 bases and 7 bases, with 8 bases remaining between them. This CDR3 comprises 12 residues. The V gene's germline CDR1 is SGHNT and CDR2 YYREEE (reference sequence). The CDR3 DNA sequence: TGTGCCAGCAGCGTACAGGGCGGGGAGCTGTTTTTT. Protein sequence: CASSVQGGELFF.

The V call is TRBV6-5, the J call TRBJ2-7, with 9 positions matching TRBD1. V lost 7 bases to trimming and J lost 3 bases; unmatched junction nucleotides: 10. The CDR3 spans 15 residues. Germline V gives CDR1 MNHEY, CDR2 SVGAGI. CDR3 DNA sequence: TGTGCCAGCAAACCAGCGACAGGGGGTATCTACGAGCAGTACTTC. This translates into CASKPATGGIYEQYF.

The chain recombines TRBV5-4 with TRBJ2-3; D is ambiguous. CDR1 is SGHNT and CDR2 is YYREEE in the germline V gene (reference sequence). Trimming pared 0 bases from V and 6 bases from J, leaving 11 bases between. This CDR3 contains 14 residues. The CDR3: CASSLDSLTDTQYF. The CDR3, as DNA: TGTGCCAGCAGCTTGGACTCATTAACGGATACGCAGTATTTT.

The chain joins TRBV11-2 to TRBJ2-4; tentatively, D is TRBD1 (6 bases). Looked up from germline, CDR1 is SGHAT and CDR2 is FQNNGV. The CDR3 has 15 residues. With 0 bases removed from V and 6 bases from J, the gap between germline ends came to 12 bases. CDR3 DNA sequence: TGTGCCAGCAGCTTAGATTCGGTCAGGGGAAACATTCAGTACTTC. It is translated as CASSLDSVRGNIQYF.

The chain recombines TRBV30 with TRBJ1-1; 8 positions agree with TRBD1. Germline loops: CDR1 GTSNPN, CDR2 SVGIG (reference sequence). The CDR3 contains 13 residues. The junction had 6 bases not matched to a gene; V was cut back by 8 bases and J by 1 base. CDR3 residues: CAGQGQKNTEAFF. Written as DNA, the CDR3 is TGTGCCGGACAGGGACAAAAGAACACTGAAGCTTTCTTT.

The V gene is TRBV29-1, the J gene TRBJ1-5; 9 positions agree with TRBD1. V was clipped by 1 base and J by 6 bases; unmatched bases: 4. CDR1 is SQVTM, CDR2 ANQGSEA, per germline. The CDR3 is 14 amino acids. Here the CDR3 reads CSVEVDRGSQPQHF. In DNA form, the CDR3 reads TGCAGCGTTGAAGTGGACAGGGGCTCTCAGCCCCAGCATTTT. Full variable domain (outside the CDR3, taken from reference TRBV29-1 and TRBJ1-5): SAVISQKPSRDICQRGTSLTIQCQVDSQVTMMFWYRQQPGQSLTLIATANQGSEATYESGFVIDKFPISRPNLTFSTLTVSNMSPEDSSIYLCSVEVDRGSQPQHFGDGTRLSIL.

V and J are TRBV4-1 and TRBJ2-3; no clear D. The CDR3 is 13 amino acids. Germline lookup yields CDR1 MGHRA and CDR2 YSYEKL. Trimming stripped 0 bases from V and 5 bases from J, with 6 bases between. The CDR3 region is CASSQDTGDTQYF. CDR3 sequence (DNA): TGCGCCAGCAGCCAAGATACTGGAGATACGCAGTATTTT.

The chain combines TRBV7-8 with TRBJ1-6, with D tentatively TRBD1 (5 bases). V lost 5 bases and J 6 bases, leaving 11 bases between the germline ends. The germline V gene encodes CDR1 SGHVS and CDR2 FQNEAQ. This CDR3 is 14 amino acids long. CDR3 amino acids: CASSPGLINSPLHF. CDR3 coding DNA: TGTGCCAGCAGCCCGGGACTGATTAATTCACCCCTCCACTTT.

The J gene is TRBJ1-2, the V gene TRBV28; perhaps TRBD1 as D (5 bases). Trimming left V 11 bases short and J 5 bases short, with 24 bases between. The CDR3 runs 15 residues. Per the germline V gene, CDR1 is MDHEN and CDR2 is SYDVKM. CDR3 DNA: TGTGCCCATAGAGCACCCGGGACGGAGGGTTATGGCTACACCTTC. It specifies CAHRAPGTEGYGYTF.

This chain joins TRBV30 and TRBJ1-5; 7 bases agree with TRBD1. The germline V gene has CDR1 GTSNPN and CDR2 SVGIG (reference sequence). V lost 2 bases to trimming and J lost 7 bases; unmatched junction nucleotides: 14. The CDR3 has 16 residues. CDR3 coding DNA: TGTGCCTGGAGTCCGAAGACAGGAGGGGGCCGACAGCCCCAGCATTTT. Protein sequence: CAWSPKTGGGRQPQHF.

The chain recombines TRBV6-5 with TRBJ2-7; 8 positions agree with TRBD2. J gave up 3 bases and V 0 bases, and 7 bases lay outside the gene matches. From germline, CDR1 is MNHEY and CDR2 SVGAGI. The CDR3 covers 16 residues. CDR3 nucleotide sequence: TGTGCCAGCAGTTACTCGACAGCGGGAGCTTTCTACGAGCAGTACTTC. Its translation: CASSYSTAGAFYEQYF.

The CDR3 DNA follows: TGTGCCAGCAGCTCCCGACTAGCGGGAGCTTTCCATGAGCAGTTCTTC. This sequence encodes CASSSRLAGAFHEQFF. This chain joins TRBV7-3 and TRBJ2-1; the match to TRBD2 covers 12 bases. Unmatched junction bases numbered 9, after V lost 4 bases and J lost 8 bases. CDR3 length: 16 amino acids. The germline V gene has CDR1 SGHTA and CDR2 FQGTGA.

The rearrangement uses TRBV19 and TRBJ1-2; D unresolved. Trimming removed 6 bases at V and 3 bases at J, with 23 bases between. This CDR3 region has 17 residues. Germline CDR1 LNHDA, CDR2 SQIVND (reference sequence). CDR3 coding DNA: TGTGCCAGTAGCGACGGCCGAGGGAATACGAGAGACTATGGCTACACCTTC. Translating it yields CASSDGRGNTRDYGYTF.

The V gene is TRBV7-2, the J gene TRBJ2-7; perhaps TRBD2 as D (5 bases). V dropped 4 bases and J dropped 9 bases, with 22 bases sitting between them. This CDR3 region has 15 residues. CDR1 and CDR2 from the germline V gene are SGHTA and FQGNSA. Here the CDR3 reads CASSSKDGSGVGQYF. CDR3 nucleotides: TGTGCCAGCAGCTCCAAGGACGGAAGCGGAGTCGGGCAGTACTTC.

The genes are TRBV5-4 and TRBJ1-1; TRBD1 matches 10 bases. Germline trimming cut 8 bases from V and 1 base from J; bases unmatched to any gene: 2. Per germline, CDR1 SGHNT and CDR2 YYREEE (reference sequence). This CDR3 spans 13 amino acids. The CDR3 sequence: CASGTGANTEAFF. The CDR3 DNA reads as TGTGCCAGTGGGACAGGGGCGAACACTGAAGCTTTCTTT.

The chain uses TRBV27 and TRBJ1-1, with TRBD1 identical over 8 bases. The V and J ends lost 5 bases and 6 bases, in that order; junction bases with no gene match: 5. The germline gives CDR1 MNHEY, CDR2 SMNVEV (reference sequence). The CDR3 sequence is 13 residues long. CDR3 sequence: CASSLRGLAEAFF. CDR3 nucleotide sequence: TGTGCCAGCAGTCTCAGGGGGCTGGCTGAAGCTTTCTTT.

This chain uses TRBV5-4 with TRBJ2-1, with 10 bases lining up with TRBD2. The CDR3 has 17 amino acids. With 0 bases clipped from V and 10 bases from J, the junction kept 13 bases outside the gene matches. Per germline, CDR1 SGHNT and CDR2 YYREEE (reference sequence). The CDR3 nucleotides read TGTGCCAGCAGCTTGGGCGGGTTAACTAGCGGGATGGGCGAGCAGTTCTTC. This encodes CASSLGGLTSGMGEQFF.

V usage is TRBV6-1 and J usage is TRBJ2-7; 7 bases agree with TRBD1. The CDR3 runs to 14 residues. Germline V gene sequence: CDR1 MNHNS, CDR2 SASEGT. The V and J ends lost 2 bases and 2 bases, in that order; junction bases with no gene match: 3. CDR3 loop: CASSEWGTAYEQYF. CDR3 nucleotides: TGTGCCAGCAGTGAATGGGGGACAGCCTACGAGCAGTACTTC.